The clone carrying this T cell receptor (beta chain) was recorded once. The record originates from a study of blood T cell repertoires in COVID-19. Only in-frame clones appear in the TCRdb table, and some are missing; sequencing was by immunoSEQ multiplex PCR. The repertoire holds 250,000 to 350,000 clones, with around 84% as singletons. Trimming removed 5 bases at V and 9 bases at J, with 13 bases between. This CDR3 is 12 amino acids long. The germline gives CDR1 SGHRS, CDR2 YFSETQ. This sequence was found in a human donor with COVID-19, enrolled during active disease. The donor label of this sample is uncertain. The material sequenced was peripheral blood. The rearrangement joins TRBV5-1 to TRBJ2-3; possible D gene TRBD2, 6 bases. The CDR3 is CASRGDSGTQYF. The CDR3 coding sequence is TGCGCCAGCAGAGGGGACTCCGGCACGCAGTATTTT.